This T cell receptor (beta chain) originates from a study of T cell changes during pregnancy in multiple sclerosis. Some clones are missing from TCRdb's copy, which holds only in-frame ones; the method was immunoSEQ multiplex PCR. The sample yields 55,000 to 70,000 clones, approximately 90% seen once. The CDR3 has 13 amino acids. Germline trimming cut 6 bases from V and 4 bases from J; bases unmatched to any gene: 2. Per germline, CDR1 MNHEY and CDR2 SMNVEV (reference sequence). Sequenced material: peripheral blood, taken in the second trimester of pregnancy. The chain employs TRBV27 and TRBJ1-5, with 8 bases lining up with TRBD1. The sequence was obtained from a female donor in good health, enrolled as a control in a pregnancy study. The CDR3: CASRYRGNQPQHF. The CDR3 nucleotides are TGTGCCAGCAGGTACAGGGGGAATCAGCCCCAGCATTTT.